Below, 32 T cell receptor beta chains from the same sample are listed, as sequenced in a study of OX40 agonist ivuxolimab in advanced cancers. Receptor amplification or capture employed the immunoSEQ multiplex PCR assay. Held by TCRdb, this immuneACCESS table contains in-frame sequences only and omits some clones. Under half of the omission traces to an unresolved V gene where checked; the cause of the rest is unknown. The sample includes roughly 57,000 clones, with around 83% observed a single time. The ten largest make up roughly 2.4% of the sample. The source was CD4+ or CD8+ T cells sorted from blood, collected in a trial of the OX40 agonist ivuxolimab. Receptor source: an adult with an advanced solid tumor such as melanoma, head and neck, liver or kidney cancer.

The chain carries TRBV29-1 and TRBJ2-5; maybe TRBD2 (5 bases). CDR3 length equals 14 residues. Deletions cut 5 bases from V and 4 bases from J, with 17 bases between. Germline V gene lookup returns CDR1 SQVTM and CDR2 ANQGSEA. The CDR3 sequence is CSVLPGGFGETQYF. The CDR3 DNA follows: TGCAGCGTTCTCCCAGGAGGTTTTGGAGAGACCCAGTACTTC.

CDR3 nucleotide sequence: TGTGCCAGCAGGCGGACATCGAACACTGAAGCTTTCTTT. It specifies CASRRTSNTEAFF. V and J are TRBV7-2 and TRBJ1-1; D perhaps matches TRBD1 (5 bases). Germline-derived CDR1 and CDR2 are SGHTA and FQGNSA. The ends were cut back, 6 bases at V and 1 base at J, with 9 bases in the middle. This CDR3 region has 13 residues.

V and J are TRBV7-9 and TRBJ2-5, with D unresolved. Germline V CDR1 and CDR2: SEHNR, FQNEAQ (reference sequence). The V and J ends lost 0 bases and 4 bases respectively, with 9 bases between them. The CDR3 runs to 14 residues. DNA for the CDR3: TGTGCCAGCAGCTTAGCGGTTCCAGGAGAGACCCAGTACTTC. Translated, it gives CASSLAVPGETQYF.

The CDR3 nucleotides read TGCGCCAGCAGCGGCGGACAGGCGAGCTCCTACGAGCAGTACTTC. Its protein product is CASSGGQASSYEQYF. This rearrangement joins TRBV5-1 to TRBJ2-5; the match to TRBD1 covers 7 bases. The end of the DNA fits TRBJ2-7 better, so the J call may be wrong. The CDR3 extends over 15 amino acids. Germline V CDR1 and CDR2: SGHRS, YFSETQ.

The V call is TRBV6-1, the J call TRBJ1-2; 7 bases match TRBD1. This CDR3 is built from 13 residues. J lost 4 bases, V lost 7 bases, and 6 bases had no gene match. CDR1 MNHNS and CDR2 SASEGT come from the germline V gene. CDR3 sequence (DNA): TGTGCCAGCACCCCAGGGGACAGCTATGGCTACACCTTC. Its protein product is CASTPGDSYGYTF.

V and J are TRBV4-2 and TRBJ1-2, with D hard to call. The CDR3 contains 14 residues. Per the germline V gene, CDR1 is LGHNA and CDR2 is YNFKEQ. V was clipped by 1 base and J by 5 bases, with 11 bases between them. The CDR3 coding sequence is TGTGCCAGCAGCCAAGGCACGACTGTATATGGCTACACCTTC. This encodes CASSQGTTVYGYTF.

The J gene is TRBJ2-3, the V gene TRBV7-9; 10 positions match TRBD2. Germline lookup yields CDR1 SEHNR and CDR2 FQNEAQ (reference sequence). J gave up 4 bases and V 3 bases, and 7 bases lay outside the gene matches. The CDR3 is made up of 16 amino acids. This CDR3 is CASSFLAGVGADTQYF. The CDR3 DNA reads as TGTGCCAGCAGCTTTCTAGCGGGGGTGGGCGCAGATACGCAGTATTTT.

Only a few counts were recorded for this clone. V usage is TRBV9 and J usage is TRBJ1-1; TRBD1 matches 10 bases. Germline V gene data show CDR1 as SGDLS and CDR2 as YYNGEE. Unmatched junction bases numbered 9, after V lost 0 bases and J lost 4 bases. The CDR3 totals 17 residues. The CDR3 here is CASSVAGTGVVGTEAFF. The CDR3 DNA reads TGTGCCAGCAGCGTAGCTGGGACAGGGGTCGTCGGCACTGAAGCTTTCTTT. The variable domain in full, with the rest retrieved from reference TRBV9 and TRBJ1-1, is DSGVTQTPKHLITATGQRVTLRCSPRSGDLSVYWYQQSLDQGLQFLIQYYNGEERAKGNILERFSAQQFPDLHSELNLSSLELGDSALYFCASSVAGTGVVGTEAFFGQGTRLTVV.

The chain has TRBV29-1 and TRBJ1-2; D may be TRBD1 (5 bases). Germline V lookup: CDR1 SQVTM, CDR2 ANQGSEA. The V end lost 4 bases, the J end lost 8 bases, and 14 bases lay between the germline ends. The CDR3 contains 12 residues. The CDR3 DNA sequence: TGCAGCGTTGCCCTTCAGGGCCGGGGCTACACCTTC. This encodes CSVALQGRGYTF.

V usage is TRBV6-6 and J usage is TRBJ1-1; no firm D call. Germline values: CDR1 MNHNY, CDR2 SVGAGI (reference sequence). The CDR3 runs 11 residues. V lost 5 bases and J lost 8, with 9 bases in between. CDR3 sequence: CASSGRVEAFF. As DNA, the CDR3 is TGTGCCAGCAGTGGCCGGGTCGAAGCTTTCTTT.

The chain is built from TRBV28 and TRBJ2-7, with D possibly called TRBD1 or TRBD2 (5 bases each). The CDR3 extends over 12 amino acids. Germline values: CDR1 MDHEN, CDR2 SYDVKM. The V and J ends lost 7 bases and 11 bases respectively, with 18 bases between them. The CDR3 nucleotides read TGTGCCAGCACCAAGGTGGGGGTGGCAGAGTACTTC. As protein: CASTKVGVAEYF.

The chain is built from TRBV9 and TRBJ1-4; tentatively, D is TRBD1 (5 bases). Germline loops: CDR1 SGDLS, CDR2 YYNGEE. Trimming pared 0 bases from V and 5 bases from J, leaving 8 bases between. This CDR3 is 14 amino acids long. CDR3 region: CASSVGQKNEKLFF. The DNA for the CDR3 is TGTGCCAGCAGCGTAGGACAGAAAAATGAAAAACTGTTTTTT.

This clone showed up just once. The chain joins TRBV19 to TRBJ1-6; no firm D call. Germline lookup yields CDR1 LNHDA and CDR2 SQIVND (reference sequence). V lost 3 bases, J lost 9 bases, and 6 bases lay in between. There are 12 residues in the CDR3. The CDR3 nucleotides are TGTGCCAGTAGTATTATGGGTTCACCCCTCCACTTT. It encodes CASSIMGSPLHF. Looking up the rest from reference TRBV19 and TRBJ1-6 gives the full variable domain: DGGITQSPKYLFRKEGQNVTLSCEQNLNHDAMYWYRQDPGQGLRLIYYSQIVNDFQKGDIAEGYSVSREKKESFPLTVTSAQKNPTAFYLCASSIMGSPLHFGNGTRLTVT.

V gene TRBV7-3 combines with J gene TRBJ1-1; weak D call: TRBD1 (5 bases). Germline loops: CDR1 SGHTA, CDR2 FQGTGA. The V gene lost 5 bases and the J gene lost 1 base, with 11 bases spanning the gap. The CDR3 sequence is 14 residues long. CDR3 region: CASSEGSRNTEAFF. CDR3 in DNA: TGTGCCAGCAGCGAGGGGTCCAGGAACACTGAAGCTTTCTTT. Full variable domain (missing parts from reference TRBV7-3 and TRBJ1-1): GAGVSQTPSNKVTEKGKYVELRCDPISGHTALYWYRQSLGQGPEFLIYFQGTGAADDSGLPNDRFFAVRPEGSVSTLKIQRTERGDSAVYLCASSEGSRNTEAFFGQGTRLTVV.

The chain couples TRBV19 to TRBJ1-6, with D perhaps matching TRBD1 (5 bases). CDR1 LNHDA and CDR2 SQIVND come from the germline V gene (reference sequence). The CDR3 extends over 14 amino acids. V gave up 3 bases and J gave up 7 bases, with 10 bases separating them. CDR3: CASSIQGPNSPLHF. CDR3 coding DNA: TGTGCCAGTAGTATTCAGGGACCGAATTCACCCCTCCACTTT.

J is TRBJ1-4 and V is TRBV7-2; 7 nucleotides align to TRBD1. There are 16 residues in the CDR3. Germline V gene sequence: CDR1 SGHTA, CDR2 FQGNSA. J lost 5 bases, V lost 3 bases, and 9 bases had no gene match. The CDR3 sequence is CASSFGTGAVNEKLFF. The DNA for the CDR3 is TGTGCCAGCAGCTTTGGTACAGGGGCGGTCAATGAAAAACTGTTTTTT.

This clone appeared a single time. The chain links TRBV10-1 to TRBJ2-4, with D unresolved. V dropped 0 bases and J dropped 5 bases, with 20 bases sitting between them. Per the germline V gene, CDR1 is WNHNN and CDR2 is SYGVQD (reference sequence). CDR3 length equals 18 residues. CDR3 sequence: CASSESLTGSAPQNIQYF. The CDR3 region has the DNA TGCGCCAGCAGTGAGTCCCTGACTGGCTCAGCCCCCCAAAACATTCAGTACTTC.

The chain uses TRBV15 and TRBJ1-5; 8 nucleotides align to TRBD1. V shed 0 bases and J 2 bases; nucleotides not matched to a gene: 6. CDR1 is LNHNV, CDR2 YYDKDF, per germline (reference sequence). CDR3 length: 17 residues. The DNA for the CDR3 is TGTGCCACCAGCAGAGACAGGGGGCGCGGGGGCAATCAGCCCCAGCATTTT. Translated, it gives CATSRDRGRGGNQPQHF.

The chain links TRBV5-1 to TRBJ1-4; unclear D gene. Looked up from germline, CDR1 is SGHRS and CDR2 is YFSETQ. V shed 4 bases and J shed 4 bases, with 17 bases lying between them. This CDR3 comprises 16 residues. The CDR3 reads CASSASGWAFNEKLFF. In DNA form, the CDR3 reads TGCGCCAGCAGCGCCAGCGGGTGGGCGTTTAATGAAAAACTGTTTTTT. The full variable domain, its missing parts supplied by reference TRBV5-1 and TRBJ1-4, is KAGVTQTPRYLIKTRGQQVTLSCSPISGHRSVSWYQQTPGQGLQFLFEYFSETQRNKGNFPGRFSGRQFSNSRSEMNVSTLELGDSALYLCASSASGWAFNEKLFFGSGTQLSVL.

The genes are TRBV29-1 and TRBJ1-1; TRBD1 might be the D (6 bases). In germline, CDR1 is SQVTM, CDR2 ANQGSEA. The CDR3 sequence is 14 residues long. Trimming took off 4 bases at V and 4 bases at J, with 16 bases between the two ends. CDR3 loop: CSVVTGQWVTEAFF. CDR3 bases: TGCAGCGTTGTTACAGGGCAATGGGTCACTGAAGCTTTCTTT. Full variable domain (remainder filled in from reference TRBV29-1 and TRBJ1-1): SAVISQKPSRDICQRGTSLTIQCQVDSQVTMMFWYRQQPGQSLTLIATANQGSEATYESGFVIDKFPISRPNLTFSTLTVSNMSPEDSSIYLCSVVTGQWVTEAFFGQGTRLTVV.

This clone was seen only a few times. The chain carries TRBV5-4 and TRBJ2-2; 10 nucleotides agree with TRBD1. Per germline, CDR1 SGHNT and CDR2 YYREEE (reference sequence). This CDR3 comprises 15 residues. The trim removed 2 bases at V and 6 bases at J, leaving 4 bases unmatched. This chain's CDR3 is CASSFPGQGAGELFF. The CDR3 DNA reads as TGTGCCAGCAGCTTTCCTGGACAGGGGGCCGGGGAGCTGTTTTTT.

The chain combines TRBV7-8 with TRBJ1-2; D gene unclear. From germline, CDR1 is SGHVS and CDR2 FQNEAQ. V was pared by 4 bases and J by 4 bases, with 13 bases between. The CDR3 runs to 14 residues. CDR3 DNA sequence: TGTGCCAGCAGCTCCCAAGGATTAGCCTATGGCTACACCTTC. Protein sequence: CASSSQGLAYGYTF.

This chain links TRBV2 with TRBJ1-4; D not resolved. CDR3 size: 16 residues. Deletions cut 1 base from V and 8 bases from J, with 17 bases between. Germline CDR1 and CDR2: SNHLY and FYNNEI. The CDR3: CASSEGSRVGGEKLFF. The CDR3 region has the DNA TGTGCCAGCAGTGAAGGTTCGAGGGTAGGAGGGGAAAAACTGTTTTTT. The full variable domain, in which reference TRBV2 and TRBJ1-4 provide the parts outside the CDR3, is EPEVTQTPSHQVTQMGQEVILRCVPISNHLYFYWYRQILGQKVEFLVSFYNNEISEKSEIFDDQFSVERPDGSNFTLKIRSTKLEDSAMYFCASSEGSRVGGEKLFFGSGTQLSVL.

The chain employs TRBV6-5 and TRBJ1-5, with D uncertain. The V end lost 5 bases, the J end lost 3 bases, and 8 bases lay between the germline ends. Germline V CDR1 and CDR2: MNHEY, SVGAGI. The CDR3 spans 13 residues. CDR3 loop: CASSPGLNQPQHF. The CDR3, as DNA: TGTGCCAGCAGTCCTGGACTCAATCAGCCCCAGCATTTT.

The chain is built from TRBV29-1 and TRBJ1-1, with TRBD1 matching over 9 bases. J gave up 8 bases and V 4 bases, and 17 bases lay outside the gene matches. Per the germline V gene, CDR1 is SQVTM and CDR2 is ANQGSEA. This CDR3 spans 16 amino acids. CDR3 sequence: CSVVGTGSRFAGEAFF. CDR3 DNA sequence: TGCAGCGTTGTAGGGACAGGGAGTCGGTTTGCGGGAGAAGCTTTCTTT.

V usage is TRBV4-1 and J usage is TRBJ2-7; a weak D match, TRBD2 (6 bases). Deletions cut 3 bases from V and 0 bases from J, with 12 bases between. Germline assignment: CDR1 MGHRA and CDR2 YSYEKL. The CDR3 consists of 15 residues. Here the CDR3 DNA reads TGCGCCAGCAGCCAGGGGTGGGGACTCTCCTACGAGCAGTACTTC. Encoded protein: CASSQGWGLSYEQYF.

V and J are TRBV19 and TRBJ2-1; 7 nucleotides match TRBD2. CDR1 and CDR2 from the germline V gene are LNHDA and SQIVND (reference sequence). V shed 8 bases, J shed 0 bases, and the junction held 4 bases outside the gene matches. CDR3 length equals 14 residues. CDR3 protein: CASGGGVSYNEQFF. The CDR3 region has the DNA TGTGCCAGTGGTGGGGGGGTCTCCTACAATGAGCAGTTCTTC.

The V gene is TRBV5-4, the J gene TRBJ2-6; D is undetermined. The CDR3 runs to 15 residues. V lost 5 bases and J 1 base, leaving 10 bases between the germline ends. The germline V gene encodes CDR1 SGHNT and CDR2 YYREEE (reference sequence). Here the CDR3 reads CASSPALSGANVLTF. CDR3 DNA sequence: TGTGCCAGCAGTCCAGCTTTGTCTGGGGCCAACGTCCTGACTTTC.

V and J are TRBV6-1 and TRBJ2-3, with D hard to call. Trimming stripped 7 bases from V and 4 bases from J, with 6 bases between. Germline loops: CDR1 MNHNS, CDR2 SASEGT. This CDR3 contains 11 residues. The CDR3 here is CASTEPDTQYF. CDR3 sequence (DNA): TGTGCCAGCACCGAACCAGATACGCAGTATTTT.

In DNA form, the CDR3 reads TGCGCCAGCAGCCAAGATGCACTGGTGGGCTTACAGTATTTT. This codes for CASSQDALVGLQYF. The chain is built from TRBV4-3 and TRBJ2-3; D is undetermined. V was pared by 0 bases and J by 12 bases, with 16 bases between. CDR1 and CDR2 from the germline V gene are LGHNA and YSLEER. The CDR3 runs 14 residues.

This clone was detected only once. The genes are TRBV6-5 and TRBJ2-3; D possibly corresponds to TRBD2 (6 bases). The CDR3 contains 13 residues. Trimming pared 7 bases from V and 4 bases from J, leaving 12 bases between. Looked up from germline, CDR1 is MNHEY and CDR2 is SVGAGI. CDR3 residues: CASNRDSADTQYF. DNA for the CDR3: TGTGCCAGCAACCGGGACTCCGCAGATACGCAGTATTTT.

This chain uses TRBV25-1 with TRBJ2-3; 10 nucleotides align to TRBD2. Germline lookup yields CDR1 MGHDK and CDR2 SYGVNS. The CDR3 runs to 16 residues. V was pared by 4 bases and J by 0 bases, with 4 bases of the junction left unmatched. In DNA, the CDR3 is TGTGCCAGCAGTGGGGGACTAGCGCGTAGCACAGATACGCAGTATTTT. Translation gives CASSGGLARSTDTQYF.